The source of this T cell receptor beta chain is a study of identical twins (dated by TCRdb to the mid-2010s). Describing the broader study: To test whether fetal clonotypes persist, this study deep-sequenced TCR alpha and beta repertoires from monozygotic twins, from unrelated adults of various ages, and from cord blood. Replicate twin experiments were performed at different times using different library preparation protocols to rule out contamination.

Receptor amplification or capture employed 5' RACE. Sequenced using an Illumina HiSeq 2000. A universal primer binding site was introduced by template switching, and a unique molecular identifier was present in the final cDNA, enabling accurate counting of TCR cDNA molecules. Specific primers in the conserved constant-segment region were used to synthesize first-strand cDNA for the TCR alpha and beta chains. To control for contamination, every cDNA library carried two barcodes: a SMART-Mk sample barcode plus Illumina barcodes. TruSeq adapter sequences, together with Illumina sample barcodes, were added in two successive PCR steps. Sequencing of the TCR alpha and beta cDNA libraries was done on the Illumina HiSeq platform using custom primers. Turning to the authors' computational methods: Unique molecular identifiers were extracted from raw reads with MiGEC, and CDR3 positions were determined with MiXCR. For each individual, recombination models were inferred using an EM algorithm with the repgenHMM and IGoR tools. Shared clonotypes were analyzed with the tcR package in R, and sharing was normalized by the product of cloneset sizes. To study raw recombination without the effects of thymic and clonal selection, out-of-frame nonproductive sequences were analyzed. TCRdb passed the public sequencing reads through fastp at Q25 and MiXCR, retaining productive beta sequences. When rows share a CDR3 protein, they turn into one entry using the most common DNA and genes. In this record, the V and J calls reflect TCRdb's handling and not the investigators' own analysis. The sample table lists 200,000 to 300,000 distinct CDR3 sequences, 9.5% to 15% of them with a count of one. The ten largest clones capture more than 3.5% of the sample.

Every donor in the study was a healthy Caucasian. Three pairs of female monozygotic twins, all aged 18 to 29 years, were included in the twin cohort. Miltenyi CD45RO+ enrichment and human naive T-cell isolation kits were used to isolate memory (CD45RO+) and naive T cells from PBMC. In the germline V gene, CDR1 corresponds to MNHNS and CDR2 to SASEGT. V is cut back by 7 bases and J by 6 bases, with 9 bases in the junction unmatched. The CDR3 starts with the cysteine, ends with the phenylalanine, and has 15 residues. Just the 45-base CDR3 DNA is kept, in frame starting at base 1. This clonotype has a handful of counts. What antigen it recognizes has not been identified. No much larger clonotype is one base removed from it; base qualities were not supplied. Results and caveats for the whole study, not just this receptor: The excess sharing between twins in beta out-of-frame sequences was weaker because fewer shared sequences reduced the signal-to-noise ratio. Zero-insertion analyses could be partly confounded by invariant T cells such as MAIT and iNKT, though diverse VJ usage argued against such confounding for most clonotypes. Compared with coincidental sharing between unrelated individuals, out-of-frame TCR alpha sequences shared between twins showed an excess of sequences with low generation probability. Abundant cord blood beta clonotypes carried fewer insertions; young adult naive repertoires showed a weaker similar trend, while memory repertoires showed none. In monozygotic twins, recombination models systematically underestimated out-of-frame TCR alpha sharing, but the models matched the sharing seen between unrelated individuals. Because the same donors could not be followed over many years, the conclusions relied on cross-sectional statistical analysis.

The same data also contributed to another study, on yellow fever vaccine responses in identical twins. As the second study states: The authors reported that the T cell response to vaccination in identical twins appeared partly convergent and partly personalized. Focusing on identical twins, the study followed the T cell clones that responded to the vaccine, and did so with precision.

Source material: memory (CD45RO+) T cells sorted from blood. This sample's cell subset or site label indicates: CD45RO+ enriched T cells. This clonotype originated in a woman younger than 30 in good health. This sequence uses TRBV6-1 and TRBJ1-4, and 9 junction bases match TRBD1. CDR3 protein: CASTLDGQGYEKLFF. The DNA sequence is TGTGCCAGCACCTTAGACGGACAGGGGTATGAAAAACTGTTTTTT.